The present T cell receptor (beta chain) was sequenced within a study of coeliac disease. About the research overall: Coeliac patients had newly diagnosed active disease, refractory type I disease, or gluten-free diet control. Regarding the study as a whole: Control samples showed higher TRB and TRG clonality than intraepithelial and lamina propria samples in active celiac disease. Only 1 of 6 controls, but about 55% of the 18 coeliac samples, showed published gliadin-specific TRB sequences.

The CDR3 contains 14 residues. V shed 4 bases, J shed 8 bases, and the junction held 8 bases outside the gene matches. Germline V gene sequence: CDR1 MDHEN, CDR2 SYDVKM. As to this clone: What it binds is not known.

Profiling relied on immunoSEQ multiplex PCR, and the TCRdb table lists in-frame clones only, not all of them. Of 7,200 or so clones listed, roughly two thirds are singletons. The V and J genes are TRBV28 and TRBJ1-2; TRBD1 aligns across 9 bases. This clonotype was obtained from a young woman with active celiac disease. Sequencing was performed on lamina propria lymphocytes from the gut. The CDR3 nucleotides read TGTGCCAGCAGTTCCCCGGGACAGGGAGGCGGCTACACCTTC. It codes for CASSSPGQGGGYTF.